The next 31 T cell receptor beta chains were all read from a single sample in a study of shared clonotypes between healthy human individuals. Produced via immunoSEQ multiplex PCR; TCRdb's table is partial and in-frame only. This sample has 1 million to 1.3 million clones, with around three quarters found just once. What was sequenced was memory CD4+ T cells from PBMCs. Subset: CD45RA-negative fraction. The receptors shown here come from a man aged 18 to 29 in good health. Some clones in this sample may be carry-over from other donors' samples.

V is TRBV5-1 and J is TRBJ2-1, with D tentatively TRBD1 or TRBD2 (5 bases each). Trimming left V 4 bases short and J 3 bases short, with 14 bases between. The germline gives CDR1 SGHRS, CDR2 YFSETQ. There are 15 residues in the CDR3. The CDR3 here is CASSGAGADYNEQFF. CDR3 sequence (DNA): TGCGCCAGCAGCGGGGCGGGCGCGGACTACAATGAGCAGTTCTTC. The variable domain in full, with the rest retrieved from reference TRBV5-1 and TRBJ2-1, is KAGVTQTPRYLIKTRGQQVTLSCSPISGHRSVSWYQQTPGQGLQFLFEYFSETQRNKGNFPGRFSGRQFSNSRSEMNVSTLELGDSALYLCASSGAGADYNEQFFGPGTRLTVL.

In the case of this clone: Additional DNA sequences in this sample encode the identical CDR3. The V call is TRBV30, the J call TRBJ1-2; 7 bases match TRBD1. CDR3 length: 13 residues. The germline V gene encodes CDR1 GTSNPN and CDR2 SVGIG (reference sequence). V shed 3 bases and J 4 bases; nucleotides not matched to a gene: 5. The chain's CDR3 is CAWSRRQGYGYTF. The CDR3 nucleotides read TGTGCCTGGAGCCGACGACAGGGCTATGGCTACACCTTC.

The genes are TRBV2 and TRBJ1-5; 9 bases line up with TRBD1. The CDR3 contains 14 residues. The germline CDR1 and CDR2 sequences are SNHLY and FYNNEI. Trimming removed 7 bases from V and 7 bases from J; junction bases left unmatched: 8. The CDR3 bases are TGTGCCAGCACCATGACAGGGGGAGACCAGCCCCAGCATTTT. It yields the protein CASTMTGGDQPQHF.

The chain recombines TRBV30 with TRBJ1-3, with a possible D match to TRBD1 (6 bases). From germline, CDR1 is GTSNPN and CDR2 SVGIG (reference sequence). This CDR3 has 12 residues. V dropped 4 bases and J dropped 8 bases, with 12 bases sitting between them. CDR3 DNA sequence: TGTGCCTGGATGGAGGGGGGTTACACCATATATTTT. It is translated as CAWMEGGYTIYF.

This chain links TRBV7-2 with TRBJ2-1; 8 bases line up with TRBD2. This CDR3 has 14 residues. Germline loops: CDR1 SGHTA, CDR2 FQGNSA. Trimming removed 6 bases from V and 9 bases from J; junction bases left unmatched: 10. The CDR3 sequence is CASRPGLGGVEQFF. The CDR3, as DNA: TGTGCCAGCAGACCGGGACTAGGGGGAGTTGAGCAGTTCTTC.

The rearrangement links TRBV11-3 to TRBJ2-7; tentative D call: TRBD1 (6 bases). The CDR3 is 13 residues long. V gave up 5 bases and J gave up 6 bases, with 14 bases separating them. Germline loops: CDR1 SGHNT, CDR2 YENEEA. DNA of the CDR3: TGTGCCAGCAGCCGAACAGGACAGAGCGAGCAGTACTTC. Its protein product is CASSRTGQSEQYF.

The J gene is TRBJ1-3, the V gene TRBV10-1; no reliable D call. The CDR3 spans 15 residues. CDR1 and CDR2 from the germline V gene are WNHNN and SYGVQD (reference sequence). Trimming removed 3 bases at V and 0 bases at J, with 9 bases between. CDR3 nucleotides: TGCGCCAGCAGTGAACAAACAGTCTCTGGAAACACCATATATTTT. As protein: CASSEQTVSGNTIYF.

The CDR3 loop is CASSMGRAGYNEQFF. The DNA for the CDR3 is TGTGCCAGTAGTATGGGCAGGGCGGGCTACAATGAGCAGTTCTTC. The rearrangement joins TRBV19 to TRBJ2-1, with D tentatively TRBD1 or TRBD2 (5 bases each). The germline gives CDR1 LNHDA, CDR2 SQIVND (reference sequence). The V and J ends lost 3 bases and 3 bases respectively, with 12 bases between them. CDR3 size: 15 residues.

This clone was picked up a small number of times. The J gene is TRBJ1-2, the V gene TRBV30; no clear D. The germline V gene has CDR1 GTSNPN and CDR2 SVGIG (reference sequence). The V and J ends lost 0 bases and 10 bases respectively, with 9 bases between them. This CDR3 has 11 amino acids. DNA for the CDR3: TGTGCCTGGAGTGTCGGTTTCGACTACACCTTC. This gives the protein CAWSVGFDYTF.

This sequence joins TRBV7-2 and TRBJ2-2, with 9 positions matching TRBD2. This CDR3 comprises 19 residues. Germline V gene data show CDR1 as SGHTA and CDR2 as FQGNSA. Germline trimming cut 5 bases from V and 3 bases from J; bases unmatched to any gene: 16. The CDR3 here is CASSPRRGSGRKDTGELFF. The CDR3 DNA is TGTGCCAGCAGCCCCCGCCGGGGGAGCGGGAGGAAGGACACCGGGGAGCTGTTTTTT. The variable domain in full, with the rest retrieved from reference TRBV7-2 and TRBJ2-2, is GAGVSQSPSNKVTEKGKDVELRCDPISGHTALYWYRQSLGQGLEFLIYFQGNSAPDKSGLPSDRFSAERTGGSVSTLTIQRTQQEDSAVYLCASSPRRGSGRKDTGELFFGEGSRLTVL.

CDR3 in DNA: TGTGCCAGAAGCCACAGGCTACCCGTCTACGAGCAGTACTTC. It specifies CARSHRLPVYEQYF. This chain joins TRBV19 and TRBJ2-7, with D possibly being TRBD1 (5 bases). Germline assignment: CDR1 LNHDA and CDR2 SQIVND (reference sequence). This CDR3 region has 14 residues. V lost 9 bases and J 3 bases, leaving 18 bases between the germline ends.

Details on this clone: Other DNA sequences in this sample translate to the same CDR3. Here the CDR3 reads CASSVGYGYTF. The CDR3 DNA reads TGTGCCAGCAGCGTAGGGTACGGCTACACCTTC. The V gene is TRBV9, the J gene TRBJ1-2; D gene ambiguous. The CDR3 covers 11 residues. The germline gives CDR1 SGDLS, CDR2 YYNGEE. The V gene lost 0 bases and the J gene lost 8 bases, with 5 bases spanning the gap.

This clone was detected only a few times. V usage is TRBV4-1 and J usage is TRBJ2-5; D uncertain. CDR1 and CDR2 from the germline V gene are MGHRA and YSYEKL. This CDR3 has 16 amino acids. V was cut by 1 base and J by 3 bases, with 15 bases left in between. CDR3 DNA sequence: TGCGCCAGCAGCCAAGGACGGATCAGTGACGAAGAGACCCAGTACTTC. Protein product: CASSQGRISDEETQYF.

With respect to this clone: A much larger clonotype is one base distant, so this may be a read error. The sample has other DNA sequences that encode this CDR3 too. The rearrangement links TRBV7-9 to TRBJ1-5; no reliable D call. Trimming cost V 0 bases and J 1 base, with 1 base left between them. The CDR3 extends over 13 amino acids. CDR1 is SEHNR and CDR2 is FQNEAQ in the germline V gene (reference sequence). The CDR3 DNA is TGTGCCAGCAGCTTAGCCAGCAATCAGCCCCAGCATTTT. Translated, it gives CASSLASNQPQHF.

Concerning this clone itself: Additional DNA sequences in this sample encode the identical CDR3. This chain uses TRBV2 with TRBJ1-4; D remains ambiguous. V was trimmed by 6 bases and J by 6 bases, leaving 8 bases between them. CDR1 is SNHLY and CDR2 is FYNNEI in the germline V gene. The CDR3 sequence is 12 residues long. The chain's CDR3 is CASRGRDEKLFF. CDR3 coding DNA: TGTGCCAGCAGGGGGAGGGATGAAAAACTGTTTTTT.

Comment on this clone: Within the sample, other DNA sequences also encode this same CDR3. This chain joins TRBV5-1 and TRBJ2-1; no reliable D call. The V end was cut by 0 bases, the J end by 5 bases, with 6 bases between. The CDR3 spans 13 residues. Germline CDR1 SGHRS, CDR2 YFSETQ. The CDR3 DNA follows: TGCGCCAGCAGCTTGGGCAGACACAATGAGCAGTTCTTC. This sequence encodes CASSLGRHNEQFF.

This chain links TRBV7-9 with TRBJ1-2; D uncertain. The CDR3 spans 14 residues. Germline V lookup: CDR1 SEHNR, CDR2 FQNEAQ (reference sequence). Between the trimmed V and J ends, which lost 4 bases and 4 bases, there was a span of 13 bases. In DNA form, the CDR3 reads TGTGCCAGCAGCTCCGAACAGACCTTCTATGGCTACACCTTC. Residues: CASSSEQTFYGYTF. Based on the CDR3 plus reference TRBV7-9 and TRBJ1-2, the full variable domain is DTGVSQNPRHKITKRGQNVTFRCDPISEHNRLYWYRQTLGQGPEFLTYFQNEAQLEKSRLLSDRFSAERPKGSFSTLEIQRTEQGDSAMYLCASSSEQTFYGYTFGSGTRLTVV.

The CDR3 DNA is TGTGCCAGCAGCTTACAGACCCTTCGGAGTCTCTCCTACAATGAGCAGTTCTTC. Its protein product is CASSLQTLRSLSYNEQFF. The V gene is TRBV7-2, the J gene TRBJ2-1; D gene uncertain. The V gene lost 2 bases and the J gene lost 0 bases, with 17 bases spanning the gap. The CDR3 is 18 residues long. Germline CDR1 SGHTA, CDR2 FQGNSA.

CDR3 coding DNA: TGCGCCAGCAGCCAAGGGGCAGGGAGGGGCGGGGAGCTGTTTTTT. It encodes CASSQGAGRGGELFF. The rearrangement links TRBV4-1 to TRBJ2-2, with 7 bases aligning to TRBD2. The CDR3 loop spans 15 amino acids. Germline V gene data show CDR1 as MGHRA and CDR2 as YSYEKL. J was trimmed by 7 bases and V by 1 base; bases with no gene match: 6.

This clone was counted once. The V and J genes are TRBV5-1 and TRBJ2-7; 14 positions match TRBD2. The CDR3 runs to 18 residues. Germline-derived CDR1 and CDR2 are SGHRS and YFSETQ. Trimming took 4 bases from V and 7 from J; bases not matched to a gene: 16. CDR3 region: CASSVPGLAGAEVREQYF. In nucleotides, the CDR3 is TGCGCCAGCAGCGTCCCGGGACTAGCGGGAGCAGAGGTGAGGGAGCAGTACTTC.

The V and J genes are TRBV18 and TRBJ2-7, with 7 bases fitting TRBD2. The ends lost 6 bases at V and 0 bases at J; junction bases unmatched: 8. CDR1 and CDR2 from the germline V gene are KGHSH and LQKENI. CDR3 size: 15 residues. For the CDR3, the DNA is TGTGCCAGCTCCCGGGAACGGGGGGTCTCCTACGAGCAGTACTTC. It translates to CASSRERGVSYEQYF.

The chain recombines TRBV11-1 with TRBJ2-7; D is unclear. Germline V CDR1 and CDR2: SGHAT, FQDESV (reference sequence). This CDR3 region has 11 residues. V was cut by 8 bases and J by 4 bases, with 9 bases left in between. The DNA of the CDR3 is TGTGCCAGCGGCAACTCTTACGAGCAGTACTTC. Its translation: CASGNSYEQYF.

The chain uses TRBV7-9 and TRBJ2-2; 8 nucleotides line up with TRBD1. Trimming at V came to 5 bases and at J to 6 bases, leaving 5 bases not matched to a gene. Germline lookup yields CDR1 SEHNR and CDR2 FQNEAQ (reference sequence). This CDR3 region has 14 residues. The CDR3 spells CASSLGQGAGELFF. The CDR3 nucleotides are TGTGCCAGCAGCCTCGGACAGGGAGCCGGGGAGCTGTTTTTT.

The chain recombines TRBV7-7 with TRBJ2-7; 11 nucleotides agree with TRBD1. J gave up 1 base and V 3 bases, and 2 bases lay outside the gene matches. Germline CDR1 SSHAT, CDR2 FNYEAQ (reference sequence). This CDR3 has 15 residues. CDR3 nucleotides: TGTGCCAGCAGCTTGGGACAGGGGGTTTCCTACGAGCAGTACTTC. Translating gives CASSLGQGVSYEQYF.

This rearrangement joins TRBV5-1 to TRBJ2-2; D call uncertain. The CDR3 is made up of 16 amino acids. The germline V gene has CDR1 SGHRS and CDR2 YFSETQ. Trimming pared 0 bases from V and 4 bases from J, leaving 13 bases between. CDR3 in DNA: TGCGCCAGCAGCTTGGAGGGCAGAGGTGTCACCGGGGAGCTGTTTTTT. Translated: CASSLEGRGVTGELFF. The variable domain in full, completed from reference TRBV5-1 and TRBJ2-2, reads KAGVTQTPRYLIKTRGQQVTLSCSPISGHRSVSWYQQTPGQGLQFLFEYFSETQRNKGNFPGRFSGRQFSNSRSEMNVSTLELGDSALYLCASSLEGRGVTGELFFGEGSRLTVL.

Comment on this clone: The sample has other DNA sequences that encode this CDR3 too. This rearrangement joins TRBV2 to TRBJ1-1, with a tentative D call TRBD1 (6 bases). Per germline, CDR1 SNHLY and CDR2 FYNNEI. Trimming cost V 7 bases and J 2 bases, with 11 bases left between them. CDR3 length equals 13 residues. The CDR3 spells CASTLQGNTEAFF. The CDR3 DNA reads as TGTGCCAGCACATTACAGGGCAACACTGAAGCTTTCTTT. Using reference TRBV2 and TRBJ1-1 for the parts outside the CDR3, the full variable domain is EPEVTQTPSHQVTQMGQEVILRCVPISNHLYFYWYRQILGQKVEFLVSFYNNEISEKSEIFDDQFSVERPDGSNFTLKIRSTKLEDSAMYFCASTLQGNTEAFFGQGTRLTVV.

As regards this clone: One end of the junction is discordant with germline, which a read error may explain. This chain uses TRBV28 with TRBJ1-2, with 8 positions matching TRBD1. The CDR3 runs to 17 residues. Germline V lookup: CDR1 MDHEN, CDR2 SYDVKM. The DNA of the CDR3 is TGTGCCAGCAGTTCCCAGGGCCTTGGACAGGGTAACCATGGCTACACCTTC. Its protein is CASSSQGLGQGNHGYTF.

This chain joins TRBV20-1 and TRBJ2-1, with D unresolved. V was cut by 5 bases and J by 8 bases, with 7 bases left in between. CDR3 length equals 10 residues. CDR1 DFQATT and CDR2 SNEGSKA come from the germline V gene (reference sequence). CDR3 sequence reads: CSAEVHEQFF. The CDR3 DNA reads TGCAGTGCTGAGGTGCATGAGCAGTTCTTC.

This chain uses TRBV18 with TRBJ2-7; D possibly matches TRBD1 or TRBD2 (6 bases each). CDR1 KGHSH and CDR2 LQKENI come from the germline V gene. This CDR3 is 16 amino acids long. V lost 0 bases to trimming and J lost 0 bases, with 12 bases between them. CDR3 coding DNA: TGTGCCAGCTCACCACCCGGAGGGGGGCGCTCCTACGAGCAGTACTTC. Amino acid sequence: CASSPPGGGRSYEQYF. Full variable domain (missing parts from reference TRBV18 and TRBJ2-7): NAGVMQNPRHLVRRRGQEARLRCSPMKGHSHVYWYRQLPEEGLKFMVYLQKENIIDESGMPKERFSAEFPKEGPSILRIQQVVRGDSAAYFCASSPPGGGRSYEQYFGPGTRLTVT.

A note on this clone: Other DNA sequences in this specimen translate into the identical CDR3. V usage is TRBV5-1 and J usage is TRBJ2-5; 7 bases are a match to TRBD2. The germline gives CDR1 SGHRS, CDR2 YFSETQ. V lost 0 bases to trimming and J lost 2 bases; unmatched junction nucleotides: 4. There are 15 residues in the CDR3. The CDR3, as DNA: TGCGCCAGCAGCTTGGCGGGAGCGGGGCAAGAGACCCAGTACTTC. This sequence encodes CASSLAGAGQETQYF.

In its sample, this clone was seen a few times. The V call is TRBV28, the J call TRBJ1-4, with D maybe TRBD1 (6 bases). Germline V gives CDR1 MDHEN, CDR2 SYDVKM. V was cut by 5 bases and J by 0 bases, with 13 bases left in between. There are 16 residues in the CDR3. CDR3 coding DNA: TGTGCCAGCAGTCCGGACAGCTTAGCAACTAATGAAAAACTGTTTTTT. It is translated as CASSPDSLATNEKLFF.